This T cell receptor beta chain comes out of a study of PD-1 blockade in classical Hodgkin lymphoma. Points from the study as a whole: There was a significant rise in CD4+ TCR diversity by C4D1, with no such rise for CD8+.

The time point was: cycle 4 day 1 (C4D1), after about 6 weeks of nivolumab. Brentuximab vedotin exposure varied among the patients, all of whom had relapsed after autologous stem cell transplantation. A note on this clone: Its antigen is still unknown.

This CDR3 comprises 21 residues. CDR1 and CDR2 (germline): MDHEN, SYDVKM. Unmatched junction bases numbered 22, after V lost 6 bases and J lost 0 bases. The table came from immunoSEQ multiplex PCR; TCRdb's copy has only in-frame clones and leaves some out. This sample has under 25,000 clones, with more than 65% found just once. The rearrangement uses TRBV28 and TRBJ2-3, with TRBD2 identical over 9 bases. The TCR comes from a human donor with classical Hodgkin lymphoma. This specimen consisted of peripheral blood mononuclear cells (PBMCs), obtained before the fourth cycle of nivolumab. The CDR3 protein is CASSLPTFSGREPSSTDTQYF. The CDR3 nucleotides are TGTGCCAGCAGCCTCCCCACATTTAGCGGGAGAGAGCCCTCTAGCACAGATACGCAGTATTTT. Looking up the rest from reference TRBV28 and TRBJ2-3 gives the full variable domain: DVKVTQSSRYLVKRTGEKVFLECVQDMDHENMFWYRQDPGLGLRLIYFSYDVKMKEKGDIPEGYSVSREKKERFSLILESASTNQTSMYLCASSLPTFSGREPSSTDTQYFGPGTRLTVL.